One and the same sample provided the 20 T cell receptor beta chains below, sequenced in a study of T cells in tuberculosis. After thawing and overnight rest, PBMC were stained with GMM-loaded CD1B tetramer, viability dye and anti-CD3 for sorting. C32 glucose monomycolate from Rhodococcus equi was loaded onto the CD1B tetramers. Sequencing was performed with immunoSEQ multiplex PCR; in TCRdb, only in-frame clones are kept and a portion is missing. The data contain about 58,000 clones, around 90% of them singletons. The source material was CD1b-GMM tetramer-negative cells sorted from PBMCs. The receptors were gathered from an adult woman with latent tuberculosis.

This clone came up once. J is TRBJ2-1 and V is TRBV4-3; D not certain. CDR3 length: 15 residues. Between the trimmed V and J ends, which lost 1 base and 2 bases, there was a span of 9 bases. Per the germline V gene, CDR1 is LGHNA and CDR2 is YSLEER. In DNA form, the CDR3 reads TGCGCCAGCAGCCAAGCGATGGTAGCCTACAATGAGCAGTTCTTC. Translation gives CASSQAMVAYNEQFF.

This chain connects TRBV5-4 to TRBJ2-3; 8 bases fit TRBD2. V trimming: 5 bases; J trimming: 6 bases; junction bases outside the gene matches: 5. This CDR3 is 13 amino acids long. Germline V gene data show CDR1 as SGHNT and CDR2 as YYREEE (reference sequence). Here the CDR3 reads CASRTGLADTQYF. The DNA for the CDR3 is TGTGCCAGCAGAACTGGACTAGCTGATACGCAGTATTTT. The variable domain in full, with the rest retrieved from reference TRBV5-4 and TRBJ2-3, is ETGVTQSPTHLIKTRGQQVTLRCSSQSGHNTVSWYQQALGQGPQFIFQYYREEENGRGNFPPRFSGLQFPNYSSELNVNALELDDSALYLCASRTGLADTQYFGPGTRLTVL.

This chain connects TRBV29-1 to TRBJ2-7, with 9 bases lining up with TRBD1. Trimming at V came to 2 bases and at J to 3 bases, leaving 2 bases not matched to a gene. Germline-derived CDR1 and CDR2 are SQVTM and ANQGSEA. CDR3 length equals 13 residues. Here the CDR3 reads CSVELTGGYEQYF. Here the CDR3 DNA reads TGCAGCGTTGAACTGACAGGGGGCTACGAGCAGTACTTC.

The rearrangement joins TRBV7-8 to TRBJ2-5, with D possibly TRBD1 on 5 matching bases. Trimming cost V 2 bases and J 2 bases, with 9 bases left between them. Germline values: CDR1 SGHVS, CDR2 FQNEAQ. This CDR3 is built from 14 residues. Here the CDR3 DNA reads TGTGCCAGCAGCTTACCGACAGCTCAAGAGACCCAGTACTTC. Translation gives CASSLPTAQETQYF.

J is TRBJ2-1 and V is TRBV29-1; TRBD2 aligns across 13 bases. From germline, CDR1 is SQVTM and CDR2 ANQGSEA. V lost 6 bases and J lost 2; bases outside the gene matches: 10. The CDR3 covers 17 residues. In DNA, the CDR3 is TGCAGCGTCCCGGGACTAGCGGGGACCAGGACCTACAATGAGCAGTTCTTC. Translated: CSVPGLAGTRTYNEQFF.

The chain carries TRBV7-2 and TRBJ2-7; unclear D gene. The CDR3 totals 14 residues. Trimming stripped 6 bases from V and 6 bases from J, with 18 bases between. Germline CDR1 reads SGHTA; CDR2 reads FQGNSA. The CDR3 DNA reads as TGTGCCAGCAGTAAGACTGGAACGGGTGGCGAGCAGTACTTC. Amino acids: CASSKTGTGGEQYF.

The table lists this clone with a count of one. The junction departs from the called germline gene at one end, perhaps through a read error. This chain links TRBV7-7 with TRBJ2-3; TRBD1 matches 12 bases. The CDR3 is 15 residues long. CDR1 is SSHAT, CDR2 FNYEAQ, per germline (reference sequence). DNA of the CDR3: TGTGCTAGCAGCCTGGGGACAGGGGGCGAGAATACGCAGTATTTT. It is translated as CASSLGTGGENTQYF.

The rearrangement links TRBV6-5 to TRBJ2-7; D gene unclear. Germline assignment: CDR1 MNHEY and CDR2 SVGAGI. V was cut by 4 bases and J by 2 bases, with 12 bases left in between. The CDR3 runs 14 residues. The CDR3 sequence is CASSSDSYAYEQYF. CDR3 DNA sequence: TGTGCCAGCAGTTCCGACTCATATGCCTACGAGCAGTACTTC.

This clone was counted a single time. The genes are TRBV30 and TRBJ1-4, with D possibly being TRBD1 (5 bases). V was clipped by 2 bases and J by 3 bases, with 13 bases between them. There are 15 residues in the CDR3. CDR1 is GTSNPN and CDR2 is SVGIG in the germline V gene (reference sequence). In nucleotides, the CDR3 is TGTGCCTGGAGTACGGGACTGGGATCTAATGAAAAACTGTTTTTT. Translated: CAWSTGLGSNEKLFF.

The V call is TRBV19, the J call TRBJ2-7; a possible D gene is TRBD2 (6 bases). The CDR3 is 14 residues long. V lost 6 bases and J 8 bases, leaving 20 bases between the germline ends. Germline-derived CDR1 and CDR2 are LNHDA and SQIVND (reference sequence). CDR3 bases: TGTGCCAGTAGGTATGGGGGGACGACGTCCCAGCAGTACTTC. As protein: CASRYGGTTSQQYF. Looking up the rest from reference TRBV19 and TRBJ2-7 gives the full variable domain: DGGITQSPKYLFRKEGQNVTLSCEQNLNHDAMYWYRQDPGQGLRLIYYSQIVNDFQKGDIAEGYSVSREKKESFPLTVTSAQKNPTAFYLCASRYGGTTSQQYFGPGTRLTVT.

This chain joins TRBV23-1 and TRBJ2-7, with 7 bases that match TRBD1. TRBV23-1 is classed as an ORF, of uncertain function. The CDR3 is 15 residues long. V shed 0 bases, J shed 7 bases, and the junction held 9 bases outside the gene matches. CDR3 DNA: TGCGCCAGCAGTCAATCGGAGACAGGGATTGGTGAGCAGTACTTC. As protein: CASSQSETGIGEQYF.

This sequence joins TRBV25-1 and TRBJ1-1; the D gene is possibly TRBD1 (5 bases). The germline gives CDR1 MGHDK, CDR2 SYGVNS. V was shortened by 4 bases and J by 0 bases, with 9 bases between the two germline ends. This CDR3 region has 14 residues. CDR3 amino acids: CASSGPGMNTEAFF. The CDR3 region has the DNA TGTGCCAGCAGTGGTCCAGGGATGAACACTGAAGCTTTCTTT.

Concerning this clone itself: The junction and the germline gene differ at one end; a read error may be behind it. The chain carries TRBV5-1 and TRBJ1-2; 7 bases fit TRBD1. The CDR3 is 13 amino acids. Germline-derived CDR1 and CDR2 are SGHRS and YFSETQ. The CDR3 DNA is TGCGCCAGCAGCCCTGAGGGGGCAGGCCGACTATCCTTC. It encodes CASSPEGAGRLSF.

The chain is built from TRBV7-2 and TRBJ2-5; D is unclear. The CDR3 runs 14 residues. CDR1 SGHTA and CDR2 FQGNSA come from the germline V gene. V lost 1 base and J 5 bases, leaving 11 bases between the germline ends. CDR3 protein: CASSLGPGGETQYF. Written as DNA, the CDR3 is TGTGCCAGCAGCTTAGGACCGGGTGGGGAGACCCAGTACTTC.

This chain joins TRBV27 and TRBJ1-1; perhaps TRBD1 as D (6 bases). From germline, CDR1 is MNHEY and CDR2 SMNVEV (reference sequence). The CDR3 totals 14 residues. V lost 6 bases and J 5 bases, leaving 16 bases between the germline ends. The CDR3 DNA reads as TGTGCCAGCAGAATAGTACAGGGCGGGACTGAAGCTTTCTTT. Encoded protein: CASRIVQGGTEAFF.

This clone was counted only a few times. The rearrangement uses TRBV6-4 and TRBJ2-3; D remains ambiguous. The CDR3 sequence is 15 residues long. Germline V gives CDR1 MRHNA, CDR2 SNTAGT. The V end lost 0 bases, the J end lost 1 base, and 8 bases lay between the germline ends. In DNA, the CDR3 is TGTGCCAGCAGTGACTCCTTCGAGGGCACAGATACGCAGTATTTT. It codes for CASSDSFEGTDTQYF.

V is TRBV9 and J is TRBJ2-3; no definite D call. Between the trimmed V and J ends, which lost 3 bases and 6 bases, there was a span of 11 bases. The CDR3 totals 13 residues. Germline loops: CDR1 SGDLS, CDR2 YYNGEE. The CDR3 DNA follows: TGTGCCAGCAGCGCCCGTCCCGGGGATACGCAGTATTTT. It yields the protein CASSARPGDTQYF.

This chain links TRBV4-2 with TRBJ1-4, with 7 positions matching TRBD1. V dropped 0 bases and J dropped 4; count of bases not matched to a gene: 8. The CDR3 totals 17 residues. Germline V gene lookup returns CDR1 LGHNA and CDR2 YNFKEQ. The chain's CDR3 is CASSQDPLQGRNEKLFF. DNA for the CDR3: TGTGCCAGCAGCCAAGATCCATTACAGGGGCGTAATGAAAAACTGTTTTTT.

V usage is TRBV4-3 and J usage is TRBJ1-5; TRBD1 is a possible D gene (6 bases). The length of the CDR3 is 15 residues. Germline loops: CDR1 LGHNA, CDR2 YSLEER. Trimming took off 3 bases at V and 0 bases at J, with 9 bases between the two ends. The CDR3 loop is CASSQDSYSNQPQHF. In DNA form, the CDR3 reads TGCGCCAGCAGCCAGGACAGTTATAGCAATCAGCCCCAGCATTTT.

This chain uses TRBV5-1 with TRBJ2-5, with D unclear. The CDR3 is made up of 13 amino acids. Germline lookup yields CDR1 SGHRS and CDR2 YFSETQ. V gave up 2 bases and J gave up 3 bases, with 8 bases separating them. CDR3 sequence: CASSLTTEETQYF. For the CDR3, the DNA is TGCGCCAGCAGCTTAACCACGGAAGAGACCCAGTACTTC.